These 5 T cell receptor beta chains were all obtained from the same sample, sequenced in a study of Graves' ophthalmopathy and Graves' hyperthyroidism. Investigators amplified TCR beta CDR3 regions from RNA transcripts. After a first-round RT-PCR with HTBI primers, a second-round multiplex PCR was run. TCRdb redid the calling of the multiplex PCR reads with MiXCR, one entry per CDR3 protein. The sample lists about 740,000 distinct CDR3 sequences; 40% were seen once. Sequencing input: peripheral blood. These receptors were taken from an adult man with Graves' ophthalmopathy.

The genes are TRBV7-9 and TRBJ2-3; weak D call: TRBD1 (6 bases). Trimming stripped 3 bases from V and 0 bases from J, with 7 bases between. The CDR3 consists of 14 residues. CDR1 is SEHNR, CDR2 FQNEAQ, per germline (reference sequence). The CDR3 nucleotides are TGTGCCAGCAGCTTTCAGGGGAGCACAGATACGCAGTATTTT. It codes for CASSFQGSTDTQYF.

This clonotype was counted ten times or more. J is TRBJ1-2 and V is TRBV29-1; D is perhaps TRBD1 (6 bases). Germline CDR1 is SQVTM and CDR2 is ANQGSEA. V dropped 3 bases and J dropped 4 bases, with 15 bases sitting between them. The CDR3 has 14 amino acids. The CDR3: CSVDAGGSVYGYTF. DNA of the CDR3: TGCAGCGTTGACGCCGGGGGCTCGGTCTATGGCTACACCTTC.

This clonotype was seen a few times. V is TRBV6-4 and J is TRBJ2-2; D call uncertain. This CDR3 region has 14 residues. The V gene's germline CDR1 is MRHNA and CDR2 SNTAGT. The V gene lost 1 base and the J gene lost 5 bases, with 8 bases spanning the gap. CDR3 DNA sequence: TGTGCCAGCAGTGACTTGGCCGGTACCGGGGAGCTGTTTTTT. This translates into CASSDLAGTGELFF.

This clonotype was observed a few times. The rearrangement joins TRBV5-5 to TRBJ2-7; D gene ambiguous. Deletions cut 4 bases from V and 3 bases from J, with 14 bases between. The CDR3 is made up of 14 amino acids. Germline V gives CDR1 SGHKS, CDR2 YYEKEE (reference sequence). The CDR3 loop reads CASSPILGNYEQYF. CDR3 DNA sequence: TGTGCCAGCAGCCCTATTCTAGGGAACTACGAGCAGTACTTC.

The chain carries TRBV7-9 and TRBJ1-4, with D maybe TRBD1 (5 bases). Germline V CDR1 and CDR2: SEHNR, FQNEAQ (reference sequence). V shed 5 bases and J shed 8 bases, with 15 bases lying between them. The CDR3 runs to 14 residues. CDR3 coding DNA: TGTGCCAGCAGCCTGGGCAGGGAGGACGAAAAACTGTTTTTT. This gives the protein CASSLGREDEKLFF.